These 26 T cell receptor beta chains share one sample of origin, sequenced in a study of T cells in narcolepsy. TCRdb keeps only in-frame clones here, not all; method: immunoSEQ multiplex PCR. Of over 15,000 clones in the sample, over 75% were seen once. Sequenced sample: memory (CD45RA-) CD4+ T cells from blood. The receptors derive from a human donor in good health.

The chain employs TRBV21-1 and TRBJ2-7; TRBD2 was called by the table and not checked on the DNA. TRBV21-1 is a pseudogene. The CDR3 covers 15 residues. The CDR3 DNA is TGTGCCAGCAGCAAAGGGACTCAACACCGGTGGGAGCAGTACTTC. It encodes CASSKGTQHRWEQYF.

This chain connects TRBV10-2 to TRBJ1-2; TRBD1 matches at 8 bases. Germline V gene data show CDR1 as WSHSY and CDR2 as SAAADI. V shed 6 bases, J shed 4 bases, and the junction held 4 bases outside the gene matches. This CDR3 is 13 amino acids long. The CDR3 protein is CASRDRATYGYTF. The CDR3 DNA sequence: TGCGCCAGCAGGGACAGGGCTACCTATGGCTACACCTTC.

The chain joins TRBV7-9 to TRBJ2-5, with 14 bases aligning to TRBD2. Germline V gene sequence: CDR1 SEHNR, CDR2 FQNEAQ (reference sequence). There are 16 residues in the CDR3. J gave up 4 bases and V 4 bases, and 5 bases lay outside the gene matches. CDR3 residues: CASSSGTSGSRETQYF. In DNA form, the CDR3 reads TGTGCCAGCAGCTCCGGGACTAGCGGGAGCAGAGAGACCCAGTACTTC.

The chain employs TRBV10-3 and TRBJ2-2; possibly TRBD2 for D (6 bases). Germline values: CDR1 ENHRY, CDR2 SYGVKD. The CDR3 consists of 14 residues. The germline V and J ends were trimmed by 11 bases and 4 bases, with 17 bases remaining between them. The CDR3 loop is CASLSQGGTGELFF. As DNA, the CDR3 is TGTGCCTCCCTGTCCCAGGGAGGCACCGGGGAGCTGTTTTTT.

This clone was counted between two and nine times. V gene TRBV10-3 combines with J gene TRBJ1-5; possibly TRBD1 for D (5 bases). The CDR3 length is 16 residues. Germline values: CDR1 ENHRY, CDR2 SYGVKD. V was cut by 0 bases and J by 3 bases, with 12 bases left in between. CDR3: CAISESLRGDNQPQHF. CDR3 nucleotides: TGTGCCATCAGTGAGTCGCTAAGGGGAGACAATCAGCCCCAGCATTTT.

The rearrangement links TRBV5-4 to TRBJ2-7; 7 bases map to TRBD1. Trimming removed 4 bases from V and 4 bases from J; junction bases left unmatched: 2. Germline assignment: CDR1 SGHNT and CDR2 YYREEE (reference sequence). The CDR3 is 12 amino acids. Written as DNA, the CDR3 is TGTGCCAGCAGCAGACAGGGTTACGAGCAGTACTTC. This translates into CASSRQGYEQYF.

The chain employs TRBV27 and TRBJ1-1; D call uncertain. The CDR3 covers 16 residues. Germline values: CDR1 MNHEY, CDR2 SMNVEV (reference sequence). V was pared by 4 bases and J by 0 bases, with 15 bases between. DNA of the CDR3: TGTGCCAGCAGTTCCCAACAGAAAATCATGAACACTGAAGCTTTCTTT. Translation gives CASSSQQKIMNTEAFF.

The V and J genes are TRBV19 and TRBJ2-1; D not resolved. V was cut by 6 bases and J by 3 bases, with 6 bases left in between. Germline V gene data show CDR1 as LNHDA and CDR2 as SQIVND (reference sequence). This CDR3 is 12 amino acids long. The CDR3 loop reads CASRKGYNEQFF. CDR3 DNA: TGTGCCAGTAGGAAGGGCTACAATGAGCAGTTCTTC.

This clone is medium-sized within its sample. J is TRBJ1-1 and V is TRBV19; D is uncertain. CDR3 length: 13 amino acids. V lost 1 base and J 1 base, leaving 4 bases between the germline ends. Germline loops: CDR1 LNHDA, CDR2 SQIVND (reference sequence). The CDR3 bases are TGTGCCAGTAGTATAGGACAGAACACTGAAGCTTTCTTT. Residues: CASSIGQNTEAFF.

The V and J genes are TRBV4-3 and TRBJ1-2; D unclear. CDR3 length: 13 residues. V was shortened by 3 bases and J by 2 bases, with 7 bases between the two germline ends. Germline V lookup: CDR1 LGHNA, CDR2 YSLEER. The chain's CDR3 is CASSHERNYGYTF. The CDR3 DNA follows: TGCGCCAGCAGCCATGAAAGGAACTATGGCTACACCTTC.

V gene TRBV5-1 combines with J gene TRBJ2-4; no firm D call. The CDR3 is 14 amino acids. With 0 bases removed from V and 0 bases from J, the gap between germline ends came to 4 bases. CDR1 and CDR2 (germline): SGHRS, YFSETQ. The CDR3 loop is CASSLGIAKNIQYF. Here the CDR3 DNA reads TGCGCCAGCAGCTTGGGGATAGCCAAAAACATTCAGTACTTC.

The chain couples TRBV5-1 to TRBJ2-7; D may be TRBD2 (6 bases). V was trimmed by 0 bases and J by 4 bases, leaving 14 bases between them. Germline V lookup: CDR1 SGHRS, CDR2 YFSETQ. There are 15 residues in the CDR3. The CDR3 DNA reads as TGCGCCAGCAGCTTGGCGGGGTCTAGCGTTTACGAGCAGTACTTC. This encodes CASSLAGSSVYEQYF.

This clone occurred once. The chain employs TRBV29-1 and TRBJ2-1; D is perhaps TRBD1 (6 bases). CDR3 length: 17 amino acids. Trimming removed 6 bases from V and 7 bases from J, with 28 bases in between. Germline V lookup: CDR1 SQVTM, CDR2 ANQGSEA. This CDR3 is CSVSGWGRSIDRNEQFF. The CDR3 coding sequence is TGCAGCGTGAGTGGCTGGGGGCGGTCTATTGACCGTAATGAGCAGTTCTTC.

This clone was observed a handful of times. This rearrangement joins TRBV5-6 to TRBJ1-1; 9 nucleotides line up with TRBD1. This CDR3 comprises 15 residues. Germline V gene data show CDR1 as SGHDT and CDR2 as YYEEEE. J gave up 7 bases and V 1 base, and 8 bases lay outside the gene matches. CDR3 sequence (DNA): TGTGCCAGCAGCTTGAGTCCCGGACAGGGGATTGAAGCTTTCTTT. Translating gives CASSLSPGQGIEAFF.

The J gene is TRBJ2-7, the V gene TRBV28; D gene ambiguous. Germline V gives CDR1 MDHEN, CDR2 SYDVKM. The CDR3 has 13 residues. V was clipped by 3 bases and J by 4 bases, with 10 bases between them. CDR3 nucleotides: TGTGCCAGCAGTTTGGTCTCCTTATACGAGCAGTACTTC. Residues: CASSLVSLYEQYF.

The chain recombines TRBV4-2 with TRBJ1-2; weak D call: TRBD1 (5 bases). Germline values: CDR1 LGHNA, CDR2 YNFKEQ. Trimming took off 1 base at V and 7 bases at J, with 28 bases between the two ends. This CDR3 spans 19 amino acids. The CDR3 protein is CASSQVGSGGIMFRGGYTF. CDR3 coding DNA: TGTGCCAGCAGCCAAGTGGGTTCGGGGGGAATTATGTTCCGGGGTGGCTACACCTTC.

The CDR3 region is CASWTGAGGNTIYF. In DNA form, the CDR3 reads TGTGCCAGCTGGACAGGGGCAGGTGGAAACACCATATATTTT. The chain carries TRBV19 and TRBJ1-3; TRBD1 matches 9 bases. The CDR3 covers 14 residues. Trimming at V came to 9 bases and at J to 3 bases, leaving 6 bases not matched to a gene. CDR1 and CDR2 (germline): LNHDA, SQIVND (reference sequence).

V and J are TRBV6-1 and TRBJ2-1; perhaps TRBD2 as D (6 bases). The CDR3 consists of 15 residues. With 7 bases removed from V and 0 bases from J, the gap between germline ends came to 13 bases. Germline CDR1 MNHNS, CDR2 SASEGT. CDR3 sequence: CASTSQGGSYNEQFF. CDR3 sequence (DNA): TGTGCCAGCACCTCCCAGGGAGGCTCCTACAATGAGCAGTTCTTC.

V and J are TRBV5-1 and TRBJ2-2; D uncertain. Trimming removed 5 bases from V and 3 bases from J, with 5 bases in between. The CDR3 runs 12 residues. CDR1 and CDR2 from the germline V gene are SGHRS and YFSETQ. CDR3 DNA: TGCGCCAGCAGTCAAGACACCGGGGAGCTGTTTTTT. This gives the protein CASSQDTGELFF.

The chain couples TRBV6-5 to TRBJ1-1; D unclear. The CDR3 extends over 13 amino acids. Germline CDR1 is MNHEY and CDR2 is SVGAGI. V lost 5 bases and J lost 2, with 9 bases in between. The CDR3 bases are TGTGCCAGCAGTCGGGAGGTAAACACTGAAGCTTTCTTT. Its translation: CASSREVNTEAFF.

CDR3 DNA: TGCGCCAGCAGCTCTGGACTAGCGGGGGGCACAGATACGCAGTATTTT. Protein: CASSSGLAGGTDTQYF. This sequence joins TRBV5-1 and TRBJ2-3, with 13 positions matching TRBD2. CDR3 length equals 16 residues. Germline CDR1 SGHRS, CDR2 YFSETQ. V was clipped by 3 bases and J by 1 base; unmatched bases: 2.

In this sample, this clone turned up a few times. The rearrangement links TRBV7-6 to TRBJ1-5; D remains unclear. CDR3 length: 9 amino acids. The V gene's germline CDR1 is SGHVS and CDR2 FNYEAQ. The V end lost 10 bases, the J end lost 7 bases, and 5 bases lay between the germline ends. The CDR3 reads CANRQPQHF. The CDR3 DNA is TGTGCCAACCGGCAGCCCCAGCATTTT. The whole variable domain, remainder taken from reference TRBV7-6 and TRBJ1-5, is GAGVSQSPRYKVTKRGQDVALRCDPISGHVSLYWYRQALGQGPEFLTYFNYEAQQDKSGLPNDRFSAERPEGSISTLTIQRTEQRDSAMYRCANRQPQHFGDGTRLSIL.

This chain joins TRBV5-1 and TRBJ1-2; the D is unclear. CDR1 and CDR2 from the germline V gene are SGHRS and YFSETQ. V lost 7 bases and J 4 bases, leaving 23 bases between the germline ends. The CDR3 is made up of 16 amino acids. In DNA form, the CDR3 reads TGCGCCAGCTCGCGGTTATCGGTTCGAAAGATCTATGGCTACACCTTC. It specifies CASSRLSVRKIYGYTF.

V is TRBV6-4 and J is TRBJ2-3; no reliable D call. CDR3 size: 15 residues. Germline assignment: CDR1 MRHNA and CDR2 SNTAGT. The V end lost 4 bases, the J end lost 0 bases, and 11 bases lay between the germline ends. The CDR3 here is CASSVQPTSTDTQYF. DNA for the CDR3: TGTGCCAGCAGTGTACAGCCAACTAGCACAGATACGCAGTATTTT.

This clone was counted a few times. At one boundary the junction diverges from the germline segment, which might be a read error. This chain uses TRBV30 with TRBJ2-7; 8 nucleotides align to TRBD1. The germline gives CDR1 GTSNPN, CDR2 SVGIG (reference sequence). This CDR3 spans 15 amino acids. The CDR3 DNA follows: TGTACCTGGAATAAGGGTCAGGGGGCCTCGGACGAGCAGTACTTC. Its protein is CTWNKGQGASDEQYF.

The V gene is TRBV6-5, the J gene TRBJ2-6; D remains unclear. Trimming left V 7 bases short and J 0 bases short, with 10 bases between. CDR3 length equals 15 residues. Germline CDR1 MNHEY, CDR2 SVGAGI. CDR3: CASMRLRSGANVLTF. CDR3 coding DNA: TGTGCCAGCATGCGGCTCCGCTCTGGGGCCAACGTCCTGACTTTC.